This is a list of T cell receptor beta chains from one sample in a study of cytomegalovirus exposure and HLA in healthy donors. Using immunoSEQ multiplex PCR, the repertoire was profiled, and TCRdb retains in-frame clones only, with some absent. Here the sample spans around 160,000 clones, about 90% being singletons. Input material: PBMCs. The receptor source for this set is a woman under 30 in good health and CMV-seropositive. Each CDR3 is given with its conserved first and last residue. The D gene is left open where the match is weak. Where a row states a size, it is once, few, many or the class of an expanded clone; other rows omit it.

TRBV6-5	once	TRBJ1-2	NA	CASSYSGSGANYGYTF	TGTGCCAGCAGTTACTCGGGCTCCGGCGCTAACTATGGCTACACCTTC
TRBV5-4	NA	TRBJ2-3	NA	CASSLAPDTQYF	TGTGCCAGCAGTTTAGCCCCAGATACGCAGTATTTT
TRBV7-6	NA	TRBJ1-1	NA	CASSRTDLNTEAFF	TGTGCCAGCAGCAGGACAGACCTGAACACTGAAGCTTTCTTT
TRBV4-3	NA	TRBJ2-3	NA	CASSPSLALGGTDTQYF	TGCGCCAGCAGCCCCAGTTTAGCACTAGGCGGCACAGATACGCAGTATTTT
TRBV7-2	NA	TRBJ1-5	NA	CASSKQGRYSNQPQHF	TGTGCCAGCAGCAAGCAGGGGCGGTATAGCAATCAGCCCCAGCATTTT
TRBV7-8	NA	TRBJ1-5	TRBD1	CASSPAGTGPNQPQHF	TGTGCCAGCAGCCCGGCCGGGACAGGGCCCAATCAGCCCCAGCATTTT
TRBV25-1	NA	TRBJ1-4	TRBD1	CASSFAGTGSEKLFF	TGTGCCAGCAGCTTCGCCGGGACAGGGAGCGAAAAACTGTTTTTT
TRBV5-6	NA	TRBJ1-1	NA	CASSWGGDTEAFF	TGTGCCAGCAGCTGGGGGGGAGACACTGAAGCTTTCTTT
TRBV19	once	TRBJ2-7	TRBD2	CASSTGTSGAYEQYF	TGTGCCAGTAGTACCGGGACTAGCGGCGCCTACGAGCAGTACTTC
TRBV6-5	once	TRBJ1-2	NA	CASSYLGRQVDGYTF	TGTGCCAGCAGTTACTTGGGCCGACAGGTTGATGGCTACACCTTC
TRBV5-1	NA	TRBJ2-1	TRBD1	CASSPDRSLTGNEQFF	TGCGCCAGCAGCCCGGACAGGAGCCTAACTGGGAATGAGCAGTTCTTC
TRBV28	NA	TRBJ1-1	TRBD1	CASTHLTGTAYNEAFF	TGTGCCAGCACCCATTTAACCGGGACAGCTTATAATGAAGCTTTCTTT
TRBV7-6	NA	TRBJ1-3	NA	CASRSGTNGNTIYF	TGTGCCAGCAGGTCCGGGACAAATGGAAACACCATATATTTT
TRBV10-3	few	TRBJ1-5	NA	CATGQPQHF	TGTGCCACGGGGCAGCCCCAGCATTTT
TRBV27	NA	TRBJ1-2	NA	CASSLDSSYGYTF	TGTGCCAGCAGTTTAGACAGTAGCTATGGCTACACCTTC
TRBV19	NA	TRBJ2-5	NA	CASSIRPRGETQYF	TGTGCCAGTAGTATCCGACCCAGGGGAGAGACCCAGTACTTC
TRBV7-9	NA	TRBJ2-7	TRBD2	CASSLIRGRDSYEQYF	TGTGCCAGCAGCTTAATCCGCGGGAGGGACTCCTACGAGCAGTACTTC
TRBV4-1	NA	TRBJ2-7	TRBD2	CASSRAGDYEQYF	TGCGCCAGCAGCCGGGCGGGAGACTACGAGCAGTACTTC
TRBV13	NA	TRBJ2-1	TRBD2	CASSSLAGDGDEQFF	TGTGCCAGCAGCAGCCTAGCGGGAGACGGCGATGAGCAGTTCTTC
TRBV11-2	NA	TRBJ2-3	TRBD2	CASSFEGLPTDTQYF	TGTGCCAGCAGCTTTGAGGGACTACCCACAGATACGCAGTATTTT
TRBV10-2	NA	TRBJ1-2	TRBD1	CATSGTAREGDGYTF	TGCGCCACCTCCGGGACAGCCCGCGAAGGGGATGGCTACACCTTC
TRBV19	NA	TRBJ1-2	NA	CASSIQDGYGYTF	TGTGCCAGTAGTATTCAGGATGGCTATGGCTACACCTTC
TRBV19	NA	TRBJ2-4	NA	CASSIQRQGGNIQYF	TGTGCCAGTAGTATACAGAGACAGGGAGGCAACATTCAGTACTTC
TRBV10-3	NA	TRBJ1-1	NA	CAISGETGNTEAFF	TGTGCCATCAGTGGAGAGACAGGGAACACTGAAGCTTTCTTT